This T cell receptor beta chain was profiled in a study of PD-1 blockade in classical Hodgkin lymphoma. Study-wide findings and caveats: Complete responders had baseline diversity similar to newly diagnosed patients.

Comment on this clone: Its target is unknown.

Measured with immunoSEQ multiplex PCR; TCRdb has only the in-frame clones, and not every one. The repertoire consists of roughly 50,000 clones, with around 89% occurring once and the leading ten covering 11% to 15%. Germline lookup yields CDR1 MDHEN and CDR2 SYDVKM. The CDR3 has 13 amino acids. Trimming cost V 11 bases and J 1 base, with 14 bases left between them. Time point given: cycle 4 day 1 (C4D1), after less than seven weeks of nivolumab. All patients experienced relapse after autologous stem cell transplantation, and brentuximab vedotin exposure was variable. The sample here was peripheral blood mononuclear cells (PBMCs), taken before the fourth cycle of nivolumab. The chain couples TRBV28 to TRBJ1-1; D unresolved. The TCR comes from a human donor with classical Hodgkin lymphoma. The CDR3 sequence: CASGLTSNTEAFF. CDR3 sequence (DNA): TGTGCCTCGGGCCTTACATCGAACACTGAAGCTTTCTTT.